These 11 T cell receptor beta chains were all obtained from the same sample, sequenced in a study of CD8 T cells in ankylosing spondylitis. Findings and limits, study-wide: Apparently characteristic of ankylosing spondylitis blood was a TCR beta motif (eight highly homologous variants).

The antigens of these receptors remain unknown. MiXCR was run by TCRdb on the 5' RACE reads, yielding one entry per CDR3 protein. The data show around 890,000 distinct CDR3 sequences, approximately 10% seen once. The sequenced sample consisted of blood, either unsorted or a sorted T cell fraction (not recorded which). The source is a male donor with ankylosing spondylitis.

This clonotype was detected a few times. The chain employs TRBV6-5 and TRBJ1-6; no definite D call. From germline, CDR1 is MNHEY and CDR2 SVGAGI. The CDR3 is 15 amino acids. Trimming stripped 2 bases from V and 6 bases from J, with 11 bases between. The DNA of the CDR3 is TGTGCCAGCAGTTACGACTCGCCCTTTAATTCACCCCTCCACTTT. Protein product: CASSYDSPFNSPLHF.

This clonotype was recorded a few times. The chain employs TRBV7-8 and TRBJ1-6, with unresolved D. The CDR3 is made up of 14 amino acids. CDR1 is SGHVS and CDR2 is FQNEAQ in the germline V gene. Trimming cost V 2 bases and J 11 bases, with 13 bases left between them. The CDR3 here is CASSLYSGSAPLHF. Here the CDR3 DNA reads TGTGCCAGCAGCTTATACAGTGGTTCGGCACCCCTCCACTTT. The whole variable domain, remainder taken from reference TRBV7-8 and TRBJ1-6, is GAGVSQSPRYKVAKRGQDVALRCDPISGHVSLFWYQQALGQGPEFLTYFQNEAQLDKSGLPSDRFFAERPEGSVSTLKIQRTQQEDSAVYLCASSLYSGSAPLHFGNGTRLTVT.

This clonotype was detected only a few times. The junction shows a germline mismatch at one end, possibly a read error. The chain carries TRBV7-2 and TRBJ2-3, with D perhaps matching TRBD1 (5 bases). The CDR3 runs 12 residues. The germline CDR1 and CDR2 sequences are SGHTA and FQGNSA. CDR3 in amino acids: CASSLALGLGDF. CDR3 nucleotide sequence: TGTGCCAGCAGCTTAGCGTTGGGGCTAGGGGATTTT. Looking up the rest from reference TRBV7-2 and TRBJ2-3 gives the full variable domain: GAGVSQSPSNKVTEKGKDVELRCDPISGHTALYWYRQSLGQGLEFLIYFQGNSAPDKSGLPSDRFSAERTGGSVSTLTIQRTQQEDSAVYLCASSLALGLGDFGPGTRLTVL.

In its sample, this clonotype was seen a few times. The chain carries TRBV20-1 and TRBJ2-1, with TRBD2 identical over 15 bases. CDR1 DFQATT and CDR2 SNEGSKA come from the germline V gene (reference sequence). CDR3 size: 17 residues. J gave up 4 bases and V 0 bases, and 4 bases lay outside the gene matches. This CDR3 reads CSARDRGTSGGYNEQFF. The CDR3 DNA follows: TGCAGTGCTAGAGATAGGGGGACTAGCGGGGGGTACAATGAGCAGTTCTTC.

Many counts were recorded for this clonotype. The rearrangement joins TRBV12-3 or TRBV12-4 to TRBJ2-7, with TRBD2 identical over 7 bases. This CDR3 spans 13 amino acids. V shed 3 bases and J 5 bases; nucleotides not matched to a gene: 4. CDR3 residues: CASSFTGGHEQYF. CDR3 in DNA: TGTGCCAGCAGTTTTACGGGAGGCCACGAGCAGTACTTC.

The rearrangement uses TRBV2 and TRBJ1-5; D gene ambiguous. This CDR3 is built from 12 residues. Germline values: CDR1 SNHLY, CDR2 FYNNEI. Trimming took 7 bases from V and 3 from J, leaving 7 bases between them. The CDR3 sequence: CASKGDNQPQHF. The CDR3 DNA is TGTGCCAGCAAGGGAGACAATCAGCCCCAGCATTTT.

This clonotype was counted a few times. The V call is TRBV7-2, the J call TRBJ2-7, with TRBD2 matching 8 bases. CDR1 SGHTA and CDR2 FQGNSA come from the germline V gene. The CDR3 extends over 16 amino acids. With V trimmed by 5 bases and J by 3 bases, 12 bases remained unmatched. The CDR3 loop reads CASSRAQTSVIYEQYF. The CDR3, as DNA: TGTGCCAGCAGCCGCGCCCAGACTAGCGTTATCTACGAGCAGTACTTC.

This clonotype was recorded at least ten times. J is TRBJ2-7 and V is TRBV5-1, with TRBD2 as a possible D gene (5 bases). This CDR3 contains 11 residues. Germline V gives CDR1 SGHRS, CDR2 YFSETQ. The V and J ends lost 6 bases and 3 bases respectively, with 7 bases between them. CDR3 sequence (DNA): TGCGCCAGCACCGGAGGCTACGAGCAGTACTTC. It encodes CASTGGYEQYF. Based on the CDR3 plus reference TRBV5-1 and TRBJ2-7, the full variable domain is KAGVTQTPRYLIKTRGQQVTLSCSPISGHRSVSWYQQTPGQGLQFLFEYFSETQRNKGNFPGRFSGRQFSNSRSEMNVSTLELGDSALYLCASTGGYEQYFGPGTRLTVT.

The sample holds a few counts of this clonotype. The rearrangement links TRBV7-9 to TRBJ1-2, with D possibly being TRBD1 (5 bases). Trimming stripped 4 bases from V and 2 bases from J, with 11 bases between. Germline-derived CDR1 and CDR2 are SEHNR and FQNEAQ (reference sequence). The CDR3 runs to 14 residues. The CDR3 protein is CASSSGPSNYGYTF. The CDR3 coding sequence is TGTGCCAGCAGCTCGGGGCCCTCAAACTATGGCTACACCTTC.

There are a few counts of this clonotype. This chain connects TRBV10-3 to TRBJ2-3, with TRBD1 matching over 11 bases. CDR3 length: 15 residues. CDR1 is ENHRY, CDR2 SYGVKD, per germline. V trimming: 8 bases; J trimming: 3 bases; junction bases outside the gene matches: 7. CDR3 residues: CAISAGTGGTDTQYF. Here the CDR3 DNA reads TGTGCCATCTCCGCCGGGACAGGGGGGACAGATACGCAGTATTTT.

Worth noting for this clonotype: Sequence at one end of the junction differs from germline and may be a read error. The chain recombines TRBV10-3 with TRBJ2-7; 8 nucleotides agree with TRBD2. The CDR3 contains 14 residues. The germline gives CDR1 ENHRY, CDR2 SYGVKD. CDR3 DNA sequence: TGTGCCATCAGTGCCCAAGCGGGGGAGGACGAGAAGTACTTC. Translation gives CAISAQAGEDEKYF.